The 32 T cell receptor beta chains presented below share a single source sample, sequenced in a study of T cells in Graves' hyperthyroidism and ophthalmopathy. Amplified TCR beta CDR3 regions derived from RNA transcripts. First-round RT-PCR with HTBI primers amplified the TCR CDR3 region. Using its own MiXCR run on the multiplex PCR reads, TCRdb lists one record per CDR3 protein. The sample holds 280,000 or so distinct CDR3 sequences, around a quarter seen once. Sample: blood. These receptors all stem from a man between 35 and 55 years old with Graves' hyperthyroidism that later progressed to Graves' ophthalmopathy.

This chain connects TRBV30 to TRBJ1-1; TRBD1 might be the D (5 bases). The CDR3 loop spans 17 amino acids. Germline CDR1 GTSNPN, CDR2 SVGIG (reference sequence). V lost 4 bases and J lost 4, with 25 bases in between. The CDR3 reads CAWIRGLSGTLGTEAFF. The CDR3 DNA reads TGTGCCTGGATACGGGGACTTTCCGGGACCTTGGGCACTGAAGCTTTCTTT.

This clonotype was recorded many times. The gene calls are TRBV6-1 and TRBJ2-1; D perhaps matches TRBD2 (6 bases). Between the trimmed V and J ends, which lost 4 bases and 7 bases, there was a span of 29 bases. The CDR3 is made up of 19 amino acids. CDR1 is MNHNS and CDR2 is SASEGT in the germline V gene. In nucleotides, the CDR3 is TGTGCCAGCAGTGTCAGTCTACCACGGGCAAACAGCGGGTTAAATGAGCAGTTCTTC. Its translation is CASSVSLPRANSGLNEQFF.

This chain links TRBV6-1 with TRBJ1-2; no clear D gene. Germline CDR1 MNHNS, CDR2 SASEGT. The CDR3 extends over 15 amino acids. V was pared by 3 bases and J by 4 bases, with 15 bases between. CDR3 in amino acids: CASSDPLSPFYGYTF. The CDR3, as DNA: TGTGCCAGCAGTGACCCTCTCAGCCCCTTCTATGGCTACACCTTC.

The rearrangement links TRBV15 to TRBJ1-1; D is ambiguous. Trimming cost V 0 bases and J 1 base, with 6 bases left between them. Germline CDR1 reads LNHNV; CDR2 reads YYDKDF (reference sequence). The CDR3 covers 14 residues. CDR3 in amino acids: CATSRDRENTEAFF. In DNA form, the CDR3 reads TGTGCCACCAGCAGAGATAGGGAGAACACTGAAGCTTTCTTT.

This clonotype was seen at least ten times. The V gene is TRBV20-1, the J gene TRBJ1-5; D is unclear. Between the trimmed V and J ends, which lost 3 bases and 8 bases, there was a span of 11 bases. The CDR3 length is 12 residues. Germline assignment: CDR1 DFQATT and CDR2 SNEGSKA (reference sequence). The CDR3 DNA reads TGCAGTGCTAGGGAAGACTTTGAGCCCCAGCATTTT. This sequence encodes CSAREDFEPQHF.

This clonotype was seen at least ten times. Here the CDR3 reads CASSQGERSENTEAFF. The CDR3 DNA reads TGCGCCAGCAGCCAAGGTGAACGTTCCGAGAACACTGAAGCTTTCTTT. The chain is built from TRBV4-1 and TRBJ1-1; D unclear. The germline V gene has CDR1 MGHRA and CDR2 YSYEKL. The CDR3 consists of 16 residues. V lost 1 base and J 1 base, leaving 13 bases between the germline ends.

V gene TRBV6-5 combines with J gene TRBJ2-2; TRBD2 might be the D (6 bases). CDR1 is MNHEY and CDR2 is SVGAGI in the germline V gene. The CDR3 length is 14 residues. V gave up 4 bases and J gave up 7 bases, with 13 bases separating them. The CDR3 nucleotides read TGTGCCAGCAGTTCCCTTGAGGGAGGCGGGGAGCTGTTTTTT. Translated, it gives CASSSLEGGGELFF.

This clonotype was seen many times. This chain connects TRBV15 to TRBJ2-7, with 8 bases that match TRBD2. CDR3 size: 15 residues. Germline V gene data show CDR1 as LNHNV and CDR2 as YYDKDF (reference sequence). Unmatched junction bases numbered 5, after V lost 0 bases and J lost 4 bases. CDR3 nucleotides: TGTGCCACCAGCAGAGATCAAGCGGGAGTGTACGAGCAGTACTTC. Protein product: CATSRDQAGVYEQYF.

In DNA, the CDR3 is TGTGCCAGCAACCCGGGACAGGGTTCACCCCTCCACTTT. This encodes CASNPGQGSPLHF. The chain has TRBV12-3 or TRBV12-4 and TRBJ1-6; 9 nucleotides align to TRBD1. This CDR3 is built from 13 residues. After removal of 7 bases from V and 9 bases from J, the junction contained 4 bases not matched to a gene.

The chain couples TRBV12-3 or TRBV12-4 to TRBJ2-1; D gene ambiguous. The CDR3 has 13 amino acids. The V and J ends lost 2 bases and 8 bases respectively, with 10 bases between them. CDR3 sequence reads: CASSLIRGHEQFF. CDR3 coding DNA: TGTGCCAGCAGTTTAATCCGAGGACATGAGCAGTTCTTC.

This clonotype appeared many times. CDR3 region: CASSLRAETQYF. The DNA of the CDR3 is TGTGCCAGCAGTTTAAGGGCAGAGACCCAGTACTTC. The rearrangement links TRBV12-3 or TRBV12-4 to TRBJ2-5; the D is unclear. Trimming removed 2 bases at V and 4 bases at J, with 5 bases between. This CDR3 is 12 amino acids long.

This clonotype has at least ten counts. This rearrangement joins TRBV2 to TRBJ2-2, with unresolved D. Germline lookup yields CDR1 SNHLY and CDR2 FYNNEI. The CDR3 has 14 amino acids. Trimming cost V 8 bases and J 5 bases, with 15 bases left between them. The CDR3 protein is CASGLEMGTGELFF. The CDR3 DNA follows: TGTGCCAGCGGTTTGGAAATGGGGACCGGGGAGCTGTTTTTT.

The V gene is TRBV20-1, the J gene TRBJ2-4; D may be TRBD2 (6 bases). Germline CDR1 and CDR2: DFQATT and SNEGSKA (reference sequence). The CDR3 is 16 amino acids. V lost 3 bases, J lost 0 bases, and 15 bases lay in between. The DNA of the CDR3 is TGCAGTGCTAGGGGTGGAGGGTACTTAGCCAAAAACATTCAGTACTTC. The encoded protein is CSARGGGYLAKNIQYF.

This clonotype appeared many times. V usage is TRBV6-1 and J usage is TRBJ2-7; 7 bases are a match to TRBD1. This CDR3 has 15 residues. With V trimmed by 6 bases and J by 1 base, 9 bases remained unmatched. CDR1 and CDR2 from the germline V gene are MNHNS and SASEGT. Here the CDR3 DNA reads TGTGCCAGCAGATCAACCGGGACAGCTTCCTACGAGCAGTACTTC. This codes for CASRSTGTASYEQYF.

This clonotype was observed at least ten times. The V gene is TRBV5-1, the J gene TRBJ2-5; D possibly corresponds to TRBD1 (6 bases). The CDR3 is made up of 13 amino acids. Germline CDR1 is SGHRS and CDR2 is YFSETQ. V was trimmed by 4 bases and J by 5 bases, leaving 12 bases between them. The CDR3 sequence is CASSTDSSETQYF. The CDR3 DNA reads as TGCGCCAGCAGCACGGACAGTTCTGAGACCCAGTACTTC.

Ten or more counts support this clonotype. V usage is TRBV12-3 or TRBV12-4 and J usage is TRBJ2-5, with D perhaps being TRBD1 or TRBD2 (5 bases each). This CDR3 comprises 14 residues. Between the trimmed V and J ends, which lost 6 bases and 5 bases, there was a span of 16 bases. CDR3 DNA: TGTGCCAGCAGGCATCCGGGACCACGGGAGACCCAGTACTTC. It translates to CASRHPGPRETQYF.

This clonotype was seen many times. A much larger clone differs from this one at a single base, so this may be a read error. The conserved final phenylalanine or tryptophan is absent from the CDR3, which likely points to a read error. The J gene is TRBJ2-7, the V gene TRBV19, with 7 bases that match TRBD1. Losses at the gene ends were 8 bases for V and 5 bases for J; bases not matched to a gene: 3. Germline V gene data show CDR1 as LNHDA and CDR2 as SQIVND (reference sequence). CDR3 length equals 11 residues. CDR3 sequence reads: CASRDRDEQYL. CDR3 coding DNA: TGTGCCAGTCGAGACAGGGACGAGCAGTACCTC.

The chain's CDR3 is CASSLSSGRTYYEQYF. The DNA for the CDR3 is TGTGCCAGCAGTTTATCGTCTGGGCGAACTTACTACGAGCAGTACTTC. The chain carries TRBV28 and TRBJ2-7, with no clear D. CDR3 length equals 16 residues. V was trimmed by 1 base and J by 3 bases, leaving 16 bases between them. The germline gives CDR1 MDHEN, CDR2 SYDVKM.

The chain recombines TRBV11-2 with TRBJ2-4; weak D call: TRBD1 (6 bases). Looked up from germline, CDR1 is SGHAT and CDR2 is FQNNGV. The CDR3 is made up of 14 amino acids. V lost 7 bases, J lost 9 bases, and 19 bases lay in between. CDR3 loop: CASTRDRTVGIQYF. As DNA, the CDR3 is TGTGCCAGCACCCGAGACAGGACAGTTGGCATTCAGTACTTC.

This clonotype was recorded at least ten times. Because it lacks the conserved phenylalanine or tryptophan at the end, this CDR3 is likely a read error. This sequence joins TRBV12-5 and TRBJ2-7; 7 nucleotides align to TRBD2. Germline lookup yields CDR1 LGHNT and CDR2 FRNRAP. J lost 2 bases, V lost 1 base, and 5 bases had no gene match. The CDR3 extends over 15 amino acids. CDR3 nucleotides: TGTGCTAGTGGTTTGGCCGCGCGGGGGACCTACGAGCAGTACTCC. Amino acid sequence: CASGLAARGTYEQYS.

This clonotype has a count of ten or more. The chain uses TRBV6-1 and TRBJ1-5, with TRBD1 identical over 8 bases. The CDR3 spans 14 residues. From germline, CDR1 is MNHNS and CDR2 SASEGT. With 5 bases clipped from V and 7 bases from J, the junction kept 7 bases outside the gene matches. CDR3 amino acids: CASSPDREGQPQHF. DNA of the CDR3: TGTGCCAGCAGTCCGGACAGGGAGGGGCAGCCCCAGCATTTT.

This clonotype was seen at least ten times. This rearrangement joins TRBV12-3 or TRBV12-4 to TRBJ1-2, with D perhaps matching TRBD1 (5 bases). Trimming took 3 bases from V and 8 from J, leaving 13 bases between them. The CDR3 is 13 amino acids. For the CDR3, the DNA is TGTGCCAGCAGTTTTTTCGGGGCCCGGGGCTACACCTTC. This encodes CASSFFGARGYTF.

This CDR3 reads CANGQDSNQPQHF. CDR3 sequence (DNA): TGTGCCAACGGACAGGATAGCAATCAGCCCCAGCATTTT. The gene calls are TRBV2 and TRBJ1-5; TRBD1 aligns across 7 bases. Germline V gene data show CDR1 as SNHLY and CDR2 as FYNNEI. The CDR3 length is 13 residues. Unmatched junction bases numbered 3, after V lost 10 bases and J lost 0 bases.

This clonotype was seen repeatedly, ten times or more. The genes are TRBV6-6 and TRBJ2-7; TRBD2 aligns across 7 bases. This CDR3 comprises 12 residues. J was trimmed by 3 bases and V by 11 bases; bases with no gene match: 7. CDR1 MNHNY and CDR2 SVGAGI come from the germline V gene (reference sequence). The CDR3 region has the DNA TGTGCCGCCCTTTCGGGGGGCTACGAGCAGTACTTC. This translates into CAALSGGYEQYF.

This clonotype was observed many times. The chain is built from TRBV19 and TRBJ1-5; TRBD1 might be the D (6 bases). The germline V and J ends were trimmed by 7 bases and 4 bases, with 17 bases remaining between them. The CDR3 consists of 15 residues. Germline V gene sequence: CDR1 LNHDA, CDR2 SQIVND (reference sequence). CDR3 sequence reads: CASTYAGAGNQPQHF. DNA for the CDR3: TGTGCCAGTACCTATGCGGGGGCGGGAAATCAGCCCCAGCATTTT.

There are many counts of this clonotype. The chain carries TRBV9 and TRBJ2-2, with TRBD2 identical over 8 bases. V dropped 6 bases and J dropped 0; count of bases not matched to a gene: 7. This CDR3 spans 16 amino acids. Germline assignment: CDR1 SGDLS and CDR2 YYNGEE. For the CDR3, the DNA is TGTGCCAGCACCCTACTAGCGGCCGCGAACACCGGGGAGCTGTTTTTT. Translation gives CASTLLAAANTGELFF.

This clonotype was counted ten times or more. The chain joins TRBV12-3 or TRBV12-4 to TRBJ1-5, with D uncertain. The V end was cut by 3 bases, the J end by 6 bases, with 12 bases between. This CDR3 region has 14 residues. The CDR3 nucleotides are TGTGCCAGCAGTTTTTCTACCCCGCCTCAGCCCCAGCATTTT. The encoded protein is CASSFSTPPQPQHF.

This clonotype was counted ten times or more. The CDR3 loop is CASSDTSAANTGELFF. The DNA for the CDR3 is TGCGCCAGCAGCGACACTAGCGCCGCGAACACCGGGGAGCTGTTTTTT. The genes are TRBV5-1 and TRBJ2-2; 7 positions agree with TRBD2. This CDR3 comprises 16 residues. V was clipped by 4 bases and J by 0 bases; unmatched bases: 6. CDR1 is SGHRS, CDR2 YFSETQ, per germline.

This clonotype was counted ten times or more. The V gene is TRBV9, the J gene TRBJ2-2, with 13 bases fitting TRBD2. Trimming removed 6 bases from V and 4 bases from J; junction bases left unmatched: 9. This CDR3 has 17 amino acids. Per the germline V gene, CDR1 is SGDLS and CDR2 is YYNGEE. CDR3 DNA: TGTGCCAGCACCGAATCCGGGACTAGCGGGATCACCGGGGAGCTGTTTTTT. Protein: CASTESGTSGITGELFF.

Ten or more counts support this clonotype. The chain has TRBV27 and TRBJ1-1; TRBD1 is a possible D gene (6 bases). This CDR3 is built from 14 residues. Trimming shortened V by 8 bases and J by 6 bases, and 19 bases separated the two germline ends. Germline CDR1 is MNHEY and CDR2 is SMNVEV (reference sequence). CDR3: CASSFRGFSPEAFF. The CDR3 DNA sequence: TGTGCCAGCTCCTTCAGGGGATTTAGCCCTGAAGCTTTCTTT.

The chain combines TRBV2 with TRBJ2-5, with TRBD2 matching over 7 bases. V shed 2 bases and J 5 bases; nucleotides not matched to a gene: 8. Germline assignment: CDR1 SNHLY and CDR2 FYNNEI. The CDR3 sequence is 15 residues long. CDR3 amino acids: CASSELGGSGETQYF. CDR3 coding DNA: TGTGCCAGCAGTGAACTCGGCGGGAGCGGGGAGACCCAGTACTTC.

This clonotype came up many times. The rearrangement joins TRBV28 to TRBJ2-5, with D tentatively TRBD2 (5 bases). V gave up 5 bases and J gave up 5 bases, with 15 bases separating them. Germline-derived CDR1 and CDR2 are MDHEN and SYDVKM. This CDR3 has 14 residues. CDR3 sequence (DNA): TGTGCCAGCAGTACCGGAGGTGGGCGGGAGACCCAGTACTTC. It specifies CASSTGGGRETQYF.